Sequencing of this T cell receptor (beta chain) was carried out in a study of long-term antiretroviral therapy in people with HIV. The CDR3 spans 15 residues. Trimming pared 5 bases from V and 3 bases from J, leaving 15 bases between. CDR1 and CDR2 from the germline V gene are LNHDA and SQIVND (reference sequence). Researchers ran immunoSEQ v3.0 at survey level. Profiled with immunoSEQ multiplex PCR; TCRdb holds only in-frame clones, not every one. The repertoire holds about 39,000 clones, with 85% to 90% as singletons. The material was unsorted PBMCs, obtained 1.2 years after starting antiretroviral therapy. The source is a woman in her 50s with HIV. This chain uses TRBV19 with TRBJ2-3, with D possibly being TRBD1 (6 bases). CDR3 sequence (DNA): TGTGCCAGTAGTCCTTATATACAGGGAACAGATACGCAGTATTTT. Translated, it gives CASSPYIQGTDTQYF.